Below, 19 T cell receptor beta chains from the same sample are listed, as sequenced in a study of blood T cell repertoires in COVID-19. The repertoire was sequenced with immunoSEQ multiplex PCR; TCRdb's copy has only in-frame clones and lacks some. Among about 140,000 clones listed, roughly 84% were seen once. Material: peripheral blood. These receptor sequences come from a human donor in a cohort sampled during active COVID-19.

There are a few counts of this clone. V and J are TRBV19 and TRBJ2-7; possibly TRBD2 for D (6 bases). This CDR3 spans 13 amino acids. Germline values: CDR1 LNHDA, CDR2 SQIVND (reference sequence). V was shortened by 3 bases and J by 3 bases, with 9 bases between the two germline ends. CDR3 nucleotides: TGTGCCAGTAGTATCCCGGGGGACTACGAGCAGTACTTC. It codes for CASSIPGDYEQYF.

The chain couples TRBV7-9 to TRBJ1-5; 9 bases are a match to TRBD1. V shed 1 base, J shed 1 base, and the junction held 2 bases outside the gene matches. The CDR3 covers 16 residues. Germline CDR1 is SEHNR and CDR2 is FQNEAQ (reference sequence). CDR3 nucleotides: TGTGCCAGCAGCTTAGGGGACAGGGTCAGCAATCAGCCCCAGCATTTT. Amino acids: CASSLGDRVSNQPQHF.

The chain employs TRBV4-2 and TRBJ1-6; the D gene is possibly TRBD1 (6 bases). The germline gives CDR1 LGHNA, CDR2 YNFKEQ. Trimming took off 4 bases at V and 5 bases at J, with 15 bases between the two ends. CDR3 length: 16 amino acids. Written as DNA, the CDR3 is TGTGCCAGCAGCCCCTCGGGCAGGGGAAATAATTCACCCCTCCACTTT. It translates to CASSPSGRGNNSPLHF.

CDR3 amino acids: CASSKEGGNEQFF. The DNA for the CDR3 is TGTGCCAGCAGCAAAGAGGGGGGGAATGAGCAGTTCTTC. The chain joins TRBV21-1 to TRBJ2-1; TRBD2, as called in the table, went unchecked against the DNA. TRBV21-1 constitutes a pseudogene. CDR3 length: 13 residues.

The chain combines TRBV11-1 with TRBJ2-1, with TRBD1 matching over 9 bases. The CDR3 extends over 16 amino acids. After removal of 5 bases from V and 2 bases from J, the junction contained 7 bases not matched to a gene. CDR1 is SGHAT and CDR2 is FQDESV in the germline V gene (reference sequence). For the CDR3, the DNA is TGTGCCAGCAGCCGCGAGGACAGGGGTCCCTACAATGAGCAGTTCTTC. Translated: CASSREDRGPYNEQFF.

The V gene is TRBV15, the J gene TRBJ1-5, with a tentative D call TRBD1 (5 bases). Germline V lookup: CDR1 LNHNV, CDR2 YYDKDF (reference sequence). The length of the CDR3 is 15 residues. Deletions cut 0 bases from V and 3 bases from J, with 9 bases between. The CDR3 DNA is TGTGCCACCAGCAGAGAATCCAGGGCCAATCAGCCCCAGCATTTT. Translation gives CATSRESRANQPQHF. Full variable domain (missing parts from reference TRBV15 and TRBJ1-5): DAMVIQNPRYQVTQFGKPVTLSCSQTLNHNVMYWYQQKSSQAPKLLFHYYDKDFNNEADTPDNFQSRRPNTSFCFLDIRSPGLGDTAMYLCATSRESRANQPQHFGDGTRLSIL.

The chain is built from TRBV20-1 and TRBJ2-3; TRBD2 aligns across 12 bases. Germline values: CDR1 DFQATT, CDR2 SNEGSKA (reference sequence). This CDR3 is built from 16 residues. Trimming removed 3 bases from V and 1 base from J; junction bases left unmatched: 5. The CDR3 region is CSASTASGGGTDTQYF. CDR3 DNA sequence: TGCAGTGCTAGTACGGCTAGCGGGGGGGGCACAGATACGCAGTATTTT.

In DNA, the CDR3 is TGTGCCAGCAGTACCGGGACAGGGGGATCACCCCTCCACTTT. Translating it yields CASSTGTGGSPLHF. This chain connects TRBV6-4 to TRBJ1-6, with TRBD1 identical over 11 bases. There are 14 residues in the CDR3. Germline V gives CDR1 MRHNA, CDR2 SNTAGT. J lost 10 bases, V lost 5 bases, and 4 bases had no gene match.

This clone was picked up a small number of times. The chain carries TRBV9 and TRBJ1-1; D gene ambiguous. V was clipped by 6 bases and J by 0 bases, with 9 bases between them. This CDR3 is built from 13 residues. The germline V gene has CDR1 SGDLS and CDR2 YYNGEE. CDR3 DNA sequence: TGTGCCAGCAACCGGGGAATGAACACTGAAGCTTTCTTT. Protein sequence: CASNRGMNTEAFF.

This clone occurred once. The V call is TRBV20-1, the J call TRBJ2-7, with 8 positions matching TRBD1. The CDR3 extends over 13 amino acids. After removal of 3 bases from V and 6 bases from J, the junction contained 7 bases not matched to a gene. In germline, CDR1 is DFQATT, CDR2 SNEGSKA (reference sequence). Here the CDR3 DNA reads TGCAGTGCTAGTGGGCAGGGGGCCGGCGAGCAGTACTTC. The encoded protein is CSASGQGAGEQYF.

This sequence joins TRBV13 and TRBJ2-2; D is ambiguous. The germline V and J ends were trimmed by 5 bases and 6 bases, with 10 bases remaining between them. Germline values: CDR1 PRHDT, CDR2 FYEKMQ (reference sequence). The CDR3 totals 13 residues. The CDR3 reads CASSPRVPGELFF. For the CDR3, the DNA is TGTGCCAGCAGCCCCCGGGTGCCCGGGGAGCTGTTTTTT.

The rearrangement uses TRBV28 and TRBJ1-4; D is ambiguous. Germline CDR1 is MDHEN and CDR2 is SYDVKM. This CDR3 is 16 amino acids long. Trimming shortened V by 3 bases and J by 0 bases, and 11 bases separated the two germline ends. The chain's CDR3 is CASSFMRRATNEKLFF. CDR3 nucleotide sequence: TGTGCCAGCAGTTTTATGAGGAGGGCAACTAATGAAAAACTGTTTTTT. Variable domain in full (rest from reference TRBV28 and TRBJ1-4): DVKVTQSSRYLVKRTGEKVFLECVQDMDHENMFWYRQDPGLGLRLIYFSYDVKMKEKGDIPEGYSVSREKKERFSLILESASTNQTSMYLCASSFMRRATNEKLFFGSGTQLSVL.

This clone was found a few times. CDR3 DNA: TGTGCCAGTAGCACCTTGGTGGGGGGGTCAAACAATCAGCCCCAGCATTTT. Residues: CASSTLVGGSNNQPQHF. J is TRBJ1-5 and V is TRBV19; TRBD1 is a possible D gene (5 bases). Trimming cost V 6 bases and J 3 bases, with 21 bases left between them. The CDR3 has 17 amino acids. Germline CDR1 LNHDA, CDR2 SQIVND (reference sequence).

The V and J genes are TRBV27 and TRBJ2-7, with a possible D match to TRBD2 (5 bases). V lost 5 bases and J lost 3, with 11 bases in between. The CDR3 has 13 amino acids. Germline values: CDR1 MNHEY, CDR2 SMNVEV (reference sequence). The CDR3 is CASSIGRGYEQYF. CDR3 coding DNA: TGTGCCAGCAGTATAGGGAGAGGCTACGAGCAGTACTTC.

This chain links TRBV15 with TRBJ2-3; possible D gene TRBD1, 8 bases. CDR3 length equals 13 residues. Germline CDR1 LNHNV, CDR2 YYDKDF (reference sequence). V was pared by 9 bases and J by 3 bases, with 13 bases between. The CDR3 DNA sequence: TGTGCCACAAACAGGGGGGGGACAGATACGCAGTATTTT. Amino acid sequence: CATNRGGTDTQYF.

The chain joins TRBV16 to TRBJ2-1; 8 bases are shared with TRBD2. V was pared by 3 bases and J by 15 bases, with 7 bases of the junction left unmatched. The CDR3 loop spans 12 amino acids. Germline V lookup: CDR1 KGHSY, CDR2 FQNENV. CDR3 loop: CASSQLAGPPFF. Written as DNA, the CDR3 is TGTGCCAGCAGCCAGCTAGCGGGCCCGCCGTTCTTC.

This rearrangement joins TRBV19 to TRBJ2-6, with D maybe TRBD2 (6 bases). V shed 6 bases and J shed 0 bases, with 6 bases lying between them. Looked up from germline, CDR1 is LNHDA and CDR2 is SQIVND (reference sequence). This CDR3 has 14 amino acids. CDR3 sequence reads: CASSGGSGANVLTF. The CDR3 DNA follows: TGTGCCAGTAGCGGGGGCTCTGGGGCCAACGTCCTGACTTTC. The entire variable domain, with the rest obtained from reference TRBV19 and TRBJ2-6, is as follows: DGGITQSPKYLFRKEGQNVTLSCEQNLNHDAMYWYRQDPGQGLRLIYYSQIVNDFQKGDIAEGYSVSREKKESFPLTVTSAQKNPTAFYLCASSGGSGANVLTFGAGSRLTVL.

The genes are TRBV2 and TRBJ1-6, with 9 positions matching TRBD1. The CDR3 sequence is 15 residues long. Germline loops: CDR1 SNHLY, CDR2 FYNNEI. V lost 4 bases, J lost 9 bases, and 7 bases stayed unmatched. CDR3 DNA: TGTGCCAGCAGTGGACCGGGACAGGGACCTTCACCCCTCCACTTT. Translated, it gives CASSGPGQGPSPLHF.

The rearrangement links TRBV2 to TRBJ1-2, with D perhaps TRBD1 (6 bases). This CDR3 region has 14 residues. The V and J ends lost 2 bases and 4 bases respectively, with 11 bases between them. The germline gives CDR1 SNHLY, CDR2 FYNNEI. CDR3 DNA: TGTGCCAGCAGTGAAAAGGGGGAAGTCTATGGCTACACCTTC. Protein product: CASSEKGEVYGYTF.